A single sample is the source of the 15 T cell receptor beta chains below, sequenced in a study of regulatory T cells in long-lasting Graves disease. Documented time point: persistent/refractory GD, antithyroid drugs over 5 years with positive TRAb. RNA isolated from PBMCs was used to make the TCR library. Construction of the TCR beta libraries employed iRepertoire HTBI primers in conjunction with Arm-PCR of CDR3 regions. Each CDR3 protein is one row after TCRdb ran MiXCR on the multiplex PCR reads. There are hundreds of thousands of distinct CDR3 sequences in the sample; more than 20% occur only once, and around 20% lies in the top ten. Specimen: peripheral blood mononuclear cells (PBMCs), collected when the disease was refractory, from a patient treated with antithyroid drugs. Receptors were obtained from a female donor with Graves disease.

At least ten counts were recorded for this clonotype. This CDR3 reads CASSLKGETQYF. Written as DNA, the CDR3 is TGTGCCAGCAGCTTGAAGGGAGAGACCCAGTACTTC. The V gene is TRBV7-2, the J gene TRBJ2-5, with D unclear. The CDR3 contains 12 residues. CDR1 is SGHTA and CDR2 is FQGNSA in the germline V gene. The V and J ends lost 3 bases and 4 bases respectively, with 6 bases between them.

This clonotype was found many times. The chain carries TRBV28 and TRBJ1-5; D gene ambiguous. The V gene's germline CDR1 is MDHEN and CDR2 SYDVKM. Between the trimmed V and J ends, which lost 5 bases and 0 bases, there was a span of 14 bases. The length of the CDR3 is 16 residues. The CDR3 DNA sequence: TGTGCCAGCAGTCCATCCTTCCGTTATAGCAATCAGCCCCAGCATTTT. Translated, it gives CASSPSFRYSNQPQHF.

Note on this clonotype: An end of the junction differs from the germline gene, which may be a read error. The chain uses TRBV13 and TRBJ2-7; D remains unclear. This CDR3 region has 15 residues. Germline V gene lookup returns CDR1 PRHDT and CDR2 FYEKMQ (reference sequence). This CDR3 reads CASSLGQAPTYEQYF. The DNA of the CDR3 is TGTGCCAGTAGCTTAGGGCAGGCTCCAACCTACGAGCAGTACTTC.

The V and J genes are TRBV6-5 and TRBJ1-2, with D unresolved. Germline V gene sequence: CDR1 MNHEY, CDR2 SVGAGI. V was clipped by 0 bases and J by 10 bases, with 12 bases between them. The CDR3 extends over 13 amino acids. The chain's CDR3 is CASSYSIGGDYTF. The CDR3 nucleotides are TGTGCCAGCAGTTACTCGATCGGTGGCGACTACACCTTC.

This clonotype has at least ten counts. This chain connects TRBV12-3 or TRBV12-4 to TRBJ2-7; unclear D gene. V dropped 6 bases and J dropped 3 bases, with 6 bases sitting between them. This CDR3 is 11 amino acids long. The CDR3: CASSSGYEQYF. The DNA for the CDR3 is TGTGCCAGCAGCTCCGGCTACGAGCAGTACTTC.

The V call is TRBV29-1, the J call TRBJ1-2; 9 nucleotides line up with TRBD1. Germline CDR1 reads SQVTM; CDR2 reads ANQGSEA. The V segment lost 3 bases and the J segment 5 bases; nucleotides outside the gene matches: 7. This CDR3 is 14 amino acids long. In nucleotides, the CDR3 is TGCAGCGTTGATGGGTCGACAGGGGGGTATGGCTACACCTTC. This translates into CSVDGSTGGYGYTF.

This chain connects TRBV6-2 or TRBV6-3 to TRBJ2-7; maybe TRBD2 (6 bases). Germline loops: CDR1 MNHEY, CDR2 SVGEGT. The CDR3 spans 14 residues. Trimming stripped 3 bases from V and 0 bases from J, with 9 bases between. CDR3 nucleotide sequence: TGTGCCAGCAGTTATTGGGGGGACTCCTACGAGCAGTACTTC. Protein product: CASSYWGDSYEQYF.

This clonotype was seen ten or more times. The rearrangement uses TRBV11-2 and TRBJ2-5; D might be TRBD2 (5 bases). The germline V and J ends were trimmed by 3 bases and 3 bases, with 8 bases remaining between them. From germline, CDR1 is SGHAT and CDR2 FQNNGV. There are 13 residues in the CDR3. The CDR3 reads CASSFVGKETQYF. The CDR3 DNA reads as TGTGCCAGCAGCTTTGTCGGGAAAGAGACCCAGTACTTC.

The V call is TRBV20-1, the J call TRBJ2-7, with 10 bases identical to TRBD2. V lost 4 bases and J lost 3; bases outside the gene matches: 15. Germline CDR1 and CDR2: DFQATT and SNEGSKA (reference sequence). The CDR3 runs to 17 residues. The CDR3 loop is CSAIEQGIGLADYEQYF. CDR3 DNA: TGCAGTGCTATCGAACAGGGAATTGGACTAGCGGACTACGAGCAGTACTTC.

This clonotype was picked up a small number of times. The chain combines TRBV20-1 with TRBJ2-7; unclear D gene. The length of the CDR3 is 12 residues. CDR1 DFQATT and CDR2 SNEGSKA come from the germline V gene (reference sequence). Trimming removed 7 bases from V and 2 bases from J, with 12 bases in between. This CDR3 is CSVRPTTYEQYF. The CDR3 region has the DNA TGCAGTGTCCGTCCCACTACCTACGAGCAGTACTTC.

Details on this clonotype: Its ends do not fully match the called genes, so a read error is possible. The chain combines TRBV7-8 with TRBJ2-5; 9 bases agree with TRBD2. Per germline, CDR1 SGHVS and CDR2 FQNEAQ. This CDR3 is built from 16 residues. Written as DNA, the CDR3 is TGTGCCAGCAGCTTAGGAGCGGGAGGTTTTGAAGAGACCCGGTACTTC. Translated, it gives CASSLGAGGFEETRYF.

V gene TRBV19 combines with J gene TRBJ1-4, with a tentative D call TRBD1 (5 bases). Looked up from germline, CDR1 is LNHDA and CDR2 is SQIVND (reference sequence). This CDR3 has 14 residues. The CDR3 reads CATKSGREDEKLFF. DNA for the CDR3: TGTGCTACGAAAAGTGGCAGGGAGGATGAAAAACTGTTTTTT.

This clonotype was observed many times. The chain links TRBV2 to TRBJ1-1, with D possibly matching TRBD1 (6 bases). CDR1 and CDR2 from the germline V gene are SNHLY and FYNNEI. V lost 5 bases to trimming and J lost 6 bases, with 13 bases between them. There are 13 residues in the CDR3. CDR3 residues: CASSIQGDAEAFF. CDR3 nucleotide sequence: TGTGCCAGCAGTATACAGGGAGATGCTGAAGCTTTCTTT.

The chain uses TRBV6-9 and TRBJ2-6, with D tentatively TRBD1 (5 bases). Germline V gives CDR1 MNHGY, CDR2 SVAAGI. The germline V and J ends were trimmed by 4 bases and 0 bases, with 10 bases remaining between them. The CDR3 has 16 amino acids. The CDR3 here is CASSSPGFSGANVLTF. CDR3 DNA: TGTGCCAGCAGTTCGCCAGGGTTCTCTGGGGCCAACGTCCTGACTTTC.

V usage is TRBV2 and J usage is TRBJ2-3; 14 nucleotides match TRBD2. The length of the CDR3 is 17 residues. The germline V gene encodes CDR1 SNHLY and CDR2 FYNNEI. J was trimmed by 4 bases and V by 2 bases; bases with no gene match: 5. Here the CDR3 reads CASSELGLAGGPDTQYF. In nucleotides, the CDR3 is TGTGCCAGCAGTGAATTAGGACTAGCGGGAGGACCAGATACGCAGTATTTT.